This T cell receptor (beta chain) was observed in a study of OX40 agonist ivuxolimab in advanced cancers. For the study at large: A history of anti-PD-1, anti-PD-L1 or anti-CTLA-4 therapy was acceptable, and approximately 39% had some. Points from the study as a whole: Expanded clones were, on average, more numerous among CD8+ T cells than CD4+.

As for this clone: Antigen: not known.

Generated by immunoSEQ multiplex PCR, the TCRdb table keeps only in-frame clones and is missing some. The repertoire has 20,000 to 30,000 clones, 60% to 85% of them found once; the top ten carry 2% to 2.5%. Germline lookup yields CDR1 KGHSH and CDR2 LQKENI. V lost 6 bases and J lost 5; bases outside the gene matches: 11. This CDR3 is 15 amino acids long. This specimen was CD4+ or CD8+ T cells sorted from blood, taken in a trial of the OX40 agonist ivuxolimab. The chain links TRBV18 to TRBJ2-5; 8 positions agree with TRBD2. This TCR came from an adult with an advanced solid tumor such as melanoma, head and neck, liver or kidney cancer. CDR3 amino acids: CASSPVGGAVETQYF. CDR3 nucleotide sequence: TGTGCCAGCTCCCCAGTCGGGGGGGCTGTGGAGACCCAGTACTTC.